Each of the 29 T cell receptor beta chains below was sequenced from the same sample in a study of memory CD4+ T cells and cytomegalovirus serostatus. Single viable CD3+CD4+CD8-CD45RO+ cells were sorted as the memory CD4+ T cells. The protocol was immunoSEQ multiplex PCR, while the TCRdb copy is restricted to in-frame clones and leaves out a portion. The sample shows about 50,000 clones, around four fifths of them seen only once. Sequencing was carried out using memory CD4+ T cells from blood. These receptors originate from an adult in good health and CMV-seronegative.

This clone was seen more than once but under ten times. V and J are TRBV9 and TRBJ2-1, with TRBD2 matching 14 bases. V shed 4 bases and J 6 bases; nucleotides not matched to a gene: 12. The CDR3 consists of 18 residues. Germline V CDR1 and CDR2: SGDLS, YYNGEE. CDR3 DNA: TGTGCCAGCAGCTTCGGGACTAGCGGGAGATCTCGGAGCAATGAGCAGTTCTTC. It yields the protein CASSFGTSGRSRSNEQFF.

This rearrangement joins TRBV5-1 to TRBJ1-1; possibly TRBD1 for D (6 bases). V was cut by 4 bases and J by 1 base, with 11 bases left in between. The length of the CDR3 is 14 residues. The germline gives CDR1 SGHRS, CDR2 YFSETQ. The CDR3 region is CASSPRDKNTEAFF. The CDR3 DNA follows: TGCGCCAGCAGCCCCCGGGACAAGAACACTGAAGCTTTCTTT.

V and J are TRBV5-1 and TRBJ2-3; 10 nucleotides line up with TRBD2. The germline V gene encodes CDR1 SGHRS and CDR2 YFSETQ. This CDR3 region has 17 residues. J was trimmed by 3 bases and V by 0 bases; bases with no gene match: 7. CDR3 nucleotide sequence: TGCGCCAGCAGCTTGGGGCCTAGCGGGGGAGGGACAGATACGCAGTATTTT. This translates into CASSLGPSGGGTDTQYF.

This clone was counted between two and nine times. V gene TRBV5-1 combines with J gene TRBJ2-7; D is unresolved. This CDR3 comprises 13 residues. Trimming stripped 4 bases from V and 2 bases from J, with 10 bases between. CDR1 and CDR2 from the germline V gene are SGHRS and YFSETQ. The CDR3 DNA reads as TGCGCCAGCAGCGAGCAGGCCCCCTACGAGCAGTACTTC. It translates to CASSEQAPYEQYF.

This clone occurred once. The chain combines TRBV5-4 with TRBJ2-3; 7 nucleotides match TRBD1. CDR1 is SGHNT, CDR2 YYREEE, per germline (reference sequence). The CDR3 loop spans 16 amino acids. With V trimmed by 2 bases and J by 0 bases, 6 bases remained unmatched. CDR3 nucleotides: TGTGCCAGCAGCTTAGGGGGCCACTCTAGCACAGATACGCAGTATTTT. This gives the protein CASSLGGHSSTDTQYF.

The chain combines TRBV15 with TRBJ2-7; TRBD2 might be the D (5 bases). Trimming removed 6 bases from V and 2 bases from J, with 11 bases in between. The CDR3 loop spans 13 amino acids. Germline CDR1 is LNHNV and CDR2 is YYDKDF (reference sequence). Here the CDR3 reads CATSTGETYEQYF. Written as DNA, the CDR3 is TGTGCCACCAGTACCGGGGAGACCTACGAGCAGTACTTC.

The V gene is TRBV25-1, the J gene TRBJ2-7; unclear D gene. Trimming removed 7 bases from V and 0 bases from J, with 10 bases in between. There are 13 residues in the CDR3. Germline V gene lookup returns CDR1 MGHDK and CDR2 SYGVNS. The CDR3 spells CASTESNSYEQYF. CDR3 DNA sequence: TGTGCCAGCACTGAGTCAAACTCCTACGAGCAGTACTTC.

The chain recombines TRBV5-1 with TRBJ1-2, with D possibly matching TRBD1 (5 bases). CDR1 and CDR2 from the germline V gene are SGHRS and YFSETQ. The CDR3 is made up of 15 amino acids. With 3 bases removed from V and 9 bases from J, the gap between germline ends came to 21 bases. CDR3: CASSSLLGTQARYTF. Written as DNA, the CDR3 is TGCGCCAGCAGCTCCCTTCTCGGGACCCAGGCACGCTACACCTTC. The entire variable domain, with the rest obtained from reference TRBV5-1 and TRBJ1-2, is as follows: KAGVTQTPRYLIKTRGQQVTLSCSPISGHRSVSWYQQTPGQGLQFLFEYFSETQRNKGNFPGRFSGRQFSNSRSEMNVSTLELGDSALYLCASSSLLGTQARYTFGSGTRLTVV.

The chain has TRBV30 and TRBJ1-2, with D perhaps TRBD1 (5 bases). The CDR3 totals 13 residues. Germline CDR1 GTSNPN, CDR2 SVGIG (reference sequence). V shed 6 bases and J shed 4 bases, with 15 bases lying between them. The CDR3, as DNA: TGTGCCTGCCCGGGTCCCGGGGGCTATGGCTACACCTTC. Its protein product is CACPGPGGYGYTF. The full variable domain, completed using reference TRBV30 and TRBJ1-2, is SQTIHQWPATLVQPVGSPLSLECTVEGTSNPNLYWYRQAAGRGLQLLFYSVGIGQISSEVPQNLSASRPQDRQFILSSKKLLLSDSGFYLCACPGPGGYGYTFGSGTRLTVV.

The CDR3 DNA reads as TGTGCCTGGAGCCCCAGGCGGCCCTACAATGAGCAGTTCTTC. Its protein is CAWSPRRPYNEQFF. V and J are TRBV30 and TRBJ2-1; the D is unclear. CDR1 GTSNPN and CDR2 SVGIG come from the germline V gene (reference sequence). The CDR3 runs 14 residues. The ends were cut back, 3 bases at V and 2 bases at J, with 11 bases in the middle.

The V and J genes are TRBV6-7 and TRBJ2-7; perhaps TRBD1 as D (7 bases). TRBV6-7 is assigned to the ORF class and has an uncertain function. The CDR3 extends over 20 amino acids. V lost 5 bases to trimming and J lost 0 bases, with 29 bases between them. The CDR3 nucleotides read TGTGCCAGCAGTCCGGGGGCCGGGACAGCGTATCGTTTGAGCTCCTACGAGCAGTACTTC. This sequence encodes CASSPGAGTAYRLSSYEQYF.

The chain recombines TRBV7-2 with TRBJ1-2; unclear D gene. Germline assignment: CDR1 SGHTA and CDR2 FQGNSA. The V gene lost 4 bases and the J gene lost 6 bases, with 15 bases spanning the gap. The CDR3 totals 14 residues. CDR3 in amino acids: CASSSYITEDGYTF. In nucleotides, the CDR3 is TGTGCCAGCAGCTCTTACATAACTGAGGATGGCTACACCTTC.

The chain links TRBV27 to TRBJ1-1; D is unresolved. V was cut by 2 bases and J by 5 bases, with 9 bases left in between. The germline V gene encodes CDR1 MNHEY and CDR2 SMNVEV (reference sequence). There are 13 residues in the CDR3. CDR3 in amino acids: CASSLVLGTEAFF. In nucleotides, the CDR3 is TGTGCCAGCAGTTTAGTTTTGGGAACTGAAGCTTTCTTT.

The rearrangement links TRBV7-8 to TRBJ2-1; no reliable D call. Germline loops: CDR1 SGHVS, CDR2 FQNEAQ. This CDR3 is built from 14 residues. The V end was cut by 8 bases, the J end by 4 bases, with 15 bases between. This CDR3 reads CASLKTDGYNEQFF. The CDR3 DNA sequence: TGTGCCAGCCTCAAAACTGACGGGTACAATGAGCAGTTCTTC.

This chain joins TRBV29-1 and TRBJ2-3, with no clear D. Germline V lookup: CDR1 SQVTM, CDR2 ANQGSEA. V was trimmed by 4 bases and J by 7 bases, leaving 15 bases between them. The CDR3 is 13 amino acids. The CDR3 spells CSVVGGYGNTQYF. Written as DNA, the CDR3 is TGCAGCGTTGTTGGCGGCTATGGGAATACGCAGTATTTT.

This chain links TRBV6-1 with TRBJ1-1; 7 nucleotides match TRBD1. The V gene end was trimmed by 7 bases and the J gene end by 3 bases; junction bases not matched to a gene: 5. The CDR3 is 13 amino acids. Germline V gene lookup returns CDR1 MNHNS and CDR2 SASEGT. The CDR3: CASTNRGDTEAFF. CDR3 bases: TGTGCCAGCACCAACAGGGGCGACACTGAAGCTTTCTTT.

The chain recombines TRBV4-1 with TRBJ1-5; no firm D call. Deletions cut 1 base from V and 6 bases from J, with 19 bases between. Germline CDR1 is MGHRA and CDR2 is YSYEKL. The CDR3 loop spans 17 amino acids. DNA of the CDR3: TGCGCCAGCAGCCAAGGGACGGGTGGTGGCCCCAGTCAGCCCCAGCATTTT. It codes for CASSQGTGGGPSQPQHF.

The chain carries TRBV19 and TRBJ2-7; TRBD1 might be the D (6 bases). CDR1 is LNHDA and CDR2 is SQIVND in the germline V gene (reference sequence). This CDR3 is built from 14 residues. With 3 bases removed from V and 7 bases from J, the gap between germline ends came to 16 bases. CDR3 DNA: TGTGCCAGTAGTATGAGGTCCCCCCAGGGGGAGCAGTACTTC. It specifies CASSMRSPQGEQYF.

In DNA form, the CDR3 reads TGTGCCAGCAGCTTGGAAACTACTAGCGGCGGCGTGAAGTTCTTC. It specifies CASSLETTSGGVKFF. The chain is built from TRBV5-4 and TRBJ2-1, with 8 nucleotides matching TRBD2. Germline trimming cut 0 bases from V and 14 bases from J; bases unmatched to any gene: 13. Per germline, CDR1 SGHNT and CDR2 YYREEE (reference sequence). This CDR3 comprises 15 residues.

The chain couples TRBV10-3 to TRBJ2-5; D unclear. Trimming took off 2 bases at V and 4 bases at J, with 2 bases between the two ends. Germline values: CDR1 ENHRY, CDR2 SYGVKD. The CDR3 is 11 amino acids. The CDR3 DNA reads as TGTGCCATCAGTGAGGGAGAGACCCAGTACTTC. Encoded protein: CAISEGETQYF.

This chain connects TRBV5-5 to TRBJ1-4; 7 nucleotides align to TRBD1. The CDR3 has 13 amino acids. Trimming removed 2 bases from V and 7 bases from J; junction bases left unmatched: 2. Per germline, CDR1 SGHKS and CDR2 YYEKEE (reference sequence). The CDR3 is CASSFGTAEKLFF. Here the CDR3 DNA reads TGTGCCAGCAGCTTTGGGACAGCTGAAAAACTGTTTTTT.

The CDR3 loop is CASTGGQGPTDTQYF. CDR3 nucleotides: TGTGCCAGTACCGGCGGACAGGGGCCCACAGATACGCAGTATTTT. The chain carries TRBV19 and TRBJ2-3; 9 bases agree with TRBD1. This CDR3 comprises 15 residues. The junction had 7 bases not matched to a gene; V was cut back by 7 bases and J by 2 bases. CDR1 is LNHDA, CDR2 SQIVND, per germline (reference sequence).

The chain joins TRBV28 to TRBJ2-6; no clear D gene. The CDR3 runs to 16 residues. Germline CDR1 reads MDHEN; CDR2 reads SYDVKM. Trimming stripped 4 bases from V and 0 bases from J, with 10 bases between. The DNA of the CDR3 is TGTGCCAGCAGTTCCCTGGACCTCTCTGGGGCCAACGTCCTGACTTTC. Its translation is CASSSLDLSGANVLTF.

This chain connects TRBV12-5 to TRBJ2-7; D is perhaps TRBD2 (5 bases). This CDR3 has 18 amino acids. The germline gives CDR1 LGHNT, CDR2 FRNRAP. V lost 0 bases and J lost 3, with 21 bases in between. As DNA, the CDR3 is TGTGCTAGTGGTTTGGTACTGGGTTCACTGGACTTGGGCTACGAGCAGTACTTC. Its translation is CASGLVLGSLDLGYEQYF.

This clone was seen just once. Here the CDR3 DNA reads TGTGCCAGCAGCTTAGGGGGGACAGCGCGCGGGGGCTACACCTTC. This sequence encodes CASSLGGTARGGYTF. This sequence joins TRBV7-8 and TRBJ1-2, with 7 bases that match TRBD1. The germline CDR1 and CDR2 sequences are SGHVS and FQNEAQ. The V segment lost 1 base and the J segment 8 bases; nucleotides outside the gene matches: 10. This CDR3 spans 15 amino acids.

This chain links TRBV5-1 with TRBJ2-7; D may be TRBD1 (6 bases). Deletions cut 0 bases from V and 2 bases from J, with 12 bases between. The germline V gene has CDR1 SGHRS and CDR2 YFSETQ. The CDR3 is made up of 15 amino acids. CDR3 loop: CASSLGDIRAYEQYF. Here the CDR3 DNA reads TGCGCCAGCAGCTTGGGGGACATTCGAGCCTACGAGCAGTACTTC.

The chain is built from TRBV30 and TRBJ2-5; a weak D match, TRBD2 (5 bases). V gave up 1 base and J gave up 4 bases, with 7 bases separating them. Per germline, CDR1 GTSNPN and CDR2 SVGIG (reference sequence). This CDR3 contains 12 residues. This CDR3 reads CAWSGGSETQYF. The CDR3, as DNA: TGTGCCTGGAGTGGAGGGTCAGAGACCCAGTACTTC.

The rearrangement joins TRBV2 to TRBJ1-4; unclear D gene. Germline V lookup: CDR1 SNHLY, CDR2 FYNNEI. The CDR3 extends over 15 amino acids. V was pared by 8 bases and J by 5 bases, with 18 bases between. This chain's CDR3 is CASYASRVLNEKLFF. The CDR3 coding sequence is TGTGCCAGCTACGCTAGTCGGGTATTAAATGAAAAACTGTTTTTT.

This chain connects TRBV29-1 to TRBJ2-5, with D uncertain. The CDR3 runs 12 residues. The germline V gene encodes CDR1 SQVTM and CDR2 ANQGSEA. Between the trimmed V and J ends, which lost 4 bases and 4 bases, there was a span of 10 bases. The CDR3 DNA follows: TGCAGCGTTGTCCTGGGTCTAGAGACCCAGTACTTC. This codes for CSVVLGLETQYF.